The clone carrying this T cell receptor (beta chain) came up a few times. Antigen unknown. The sample is drawn from a study of T-cell memory formation after mild COVID-19. The study's findings and limits: Later expanders leaned toward CD4+, whereas clones contracting from day 15 to 85 were balanced CD4/CD8.

One entry per CDR3 protein, called by TCRdb with MiXCR from the 5' RACE reads. The sample has just over 400,000 distinct CDR3 sequences, 23% seen once; the top ten hold around 13%. Germline V gene lookup returns CDR1 SGHTA and CDR2 FQGTGA. The CDR3 runs to 13 residues. V lost 4 bases and J lost 5, with 10 bases in between. This chain links TRBV7-3 with TRBJ2-3, with D perhaps matching TRBD2 (6 bases). The clonotype comes from an adult woman who had mild COVID-19 (a few samples of this study predate the infection). Cell type and time point are not known. The specimen sequenced was PBMCs or a T cell subset sorted from them (not recorded which). The CDR3, as DNA: TGTGCCAGCAGCTCCGGGAGTGGAGATACGCAGTATTTT. Translation: CASSSGSGDTQYF.